This TCR beta chain was profiled in a study of cytomegalovirus exposure and HLA in healthy donors. Study-wide context: Under 90% of 350 to 400 genotyped donors fell in the Caucasian-associated ancestry cluster. General study findings and limits: The CMV antigen specificity of a few CMV-associated chains was confirmed through in vitro analysis. Productive rates of about 90% or about 30% were seen for most TCR beta V segments in an earlier analysis.

A remark on this clone: Its antigen is not identified.

PCR amplification relied on 60 Vbeta primers (plus 13 Jbeta primers). Authors' processing steps: Unique TCR beta chains totaled 65 million to 95 million in a later count, with around 11 million of them shared. Profiling relied on immunoSEQ multiplex PCR, and the TCRdb table lists in-frame clones only, not all of them. V and J calls and clone size follow that table, whereas D and trimming were derived from the DNA. Here the sample spans around 110,000 clones, around 82% being singletons. After removal of 5 bases from V and 1 base from J, the junction contained 6 bases not matched to a gene. Germline assignment: CDR1 SEHNR and CDR2 FQNEAQ (reference sequence). The CDR3 is 15 amino acids.

The sequence came from a man in his forties or fifties in good health and CMV-seronegative. This chain links TRBV7-9 with TRBJ2-7; 9 positions match TRBD1. The sample taken for sequencing was PBMCs. CDR3 residues: CASSPGTGISYEQYF. CDR3 nucleotide sequence: TGTGCCAGCAGCCCGGGGACAGGGATATCCTACGAGCAGTACTTC.